The 7 T cell receptor beta chains reported below all come from one sample, sequenced in a study of blood T cell repertoires in COVID-19. The table came from immunoSEQ multiplex PCR; TCRdb's copy has only in-frame clones and leaves some out. The repertoire holds more than 300,000 clones, with about 90% as singletons. The sequenced sample consisted of peripheral blood. These receptors were collected from a man aged 18 to 29 who had recovered from COVID-19.

This sequence joins TRBV7-9 and TRBJ2-7; TRBD2 matches at 11 bases. CDR1 is SEHNR and CDR2 is FQNEAQ in the germline V gene (reference sequence). The CDR3 contains 15 residues. Trimming removed 3 bases from V and 4 bases from J; junction bases left unmatched: 5. For the CDR3, the DNA is TGTGCCAGCAGCTTGCCCGGGACTAGCGGTTACGAGCAGTACTTC. Encoded protein: CASSLPGTSGYEQYF. Full variable domain (outside the CDR3, taken from reference TRBV7-9 and TRBJ2-7): DTGVSQNPRHKITKRGQNVTFRCDPISEHNRLYWYRQTLGQGPEFLTYFQNEAQLEKSRLLSDRFSAERPKGSFSTLEIQRTEQGDSAMYLCASSLPGTSGYEQYFGPGTRLTVT.

The chain carries TRBV5-8 and TRBJ1-1; 7 positions match TRBD1. J lost 7 bases, V lost 4 bases, and 13 bases had no gene match. Germline V gene lookup returns CDR1 SGHTS and CDR2 YDEGEE. The CDR3 extends over 15 amino acids. As DNA, the CDR3 is TGTGCCAGCAGCCACTCCGACAGGGTAGGAGATGAAGCTTTCTTT. Its protein product is CASSHSDRVGDEAFF.

This chain joins TRBV6-6 and TRBJ1-2; TRBD1 aligns across 7 bases. The CDR3 extends over 16 amino acids. Germline-derived CDR1 and CDR2 are MNHNY and SVGAGI (reference sequence). V was clipped by 5 bases and J by 0 bases; unmatched bases: 9. This chain's CDR3 is CASSPGDSSSNYGYTF. DNA of the CDR3: TGTGCCAGCAGTCCCGGGGACAGCTCCTCTAACTATGGCTACACCTTC.

Here the CDR3 reads CASSWGQGNEQYF. Written as DNA, the CDR3 is TGTGCCAGCAGTTGGGGACAGGGGAACGAGCAGTACTTC. The V and J genes are TRBV27 and TRBJ2-7; TRBD1 agrees at 10 bases. J was trimmed by 5 bases and V by 4 bases; bases with no gene match: 2. This CDR3 is built from 13 residues. The V gene's germline CDR1 is MNHEY and CDR2 SMNVEV (reference sequence).

The chain links TRBV11-2 to TRBJ2-2; no firm D call. The CDR3 has 15 residues. The V and J ends lost 5 bases and 1 base respectively, with 11 bases between them. Germline V gives CDR1 SGHAT, CDR2 FQNNGV. The CDR3 nucleotides read TGTGCCAGCAGCACCAGACTGGTGAACACCGGGGAGCTGTTTTTT. Its translation: CASSTRLVNTGELFF.

This chain links TRBV9 with TRBJ1-1; no clear D gene. The CDR3 loop spans 14 amino acids. Germline CDR1 and CDR2: SGDLS and YYNGEE. V dropped 2 bases and J dropped 1 base, with 9 bases sitting between them. The CDR3 loop is CASSVQGGNTEAFF. The CDR3 nucleotides read TGTGCCAGCAGCGTCCAAGGCGGGAACACTGAAGCTTTCTTT.

The chain recombines TRBV5-1 with TRBJ2-7, with 9 nucleotides matching TRBD2. Losses at the gene ends were 0 bases for V and 5 bases for J; bases not matched to a gene: 3. CDR3 size: 14 residues. Germline lookup yields CDR1 SGHRS and CDR2 YFSETQ. The CDR3 protein is CASSLAGLANEQYF. CDR3 nucleotide sequence: TGCGCCAGCAGCTTGGCAGGACTAGCGAACGAGCAGTACTTC.